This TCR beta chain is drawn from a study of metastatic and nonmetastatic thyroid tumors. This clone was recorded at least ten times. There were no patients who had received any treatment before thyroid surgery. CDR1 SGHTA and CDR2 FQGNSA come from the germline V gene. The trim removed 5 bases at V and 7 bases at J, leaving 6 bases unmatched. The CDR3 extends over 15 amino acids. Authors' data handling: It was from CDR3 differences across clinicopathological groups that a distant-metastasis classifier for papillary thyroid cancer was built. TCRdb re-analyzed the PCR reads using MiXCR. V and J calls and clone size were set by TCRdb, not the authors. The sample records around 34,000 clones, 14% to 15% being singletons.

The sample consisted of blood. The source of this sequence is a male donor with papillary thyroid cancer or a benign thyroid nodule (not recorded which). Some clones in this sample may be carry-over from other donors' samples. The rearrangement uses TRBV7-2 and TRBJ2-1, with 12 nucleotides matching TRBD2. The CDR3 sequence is CASSPLAGGGNEQFF. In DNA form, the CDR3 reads TGTGCCAGCAGCCCTCTAGCGGGAGGGGGAAATGAGCAGTTCTTC.